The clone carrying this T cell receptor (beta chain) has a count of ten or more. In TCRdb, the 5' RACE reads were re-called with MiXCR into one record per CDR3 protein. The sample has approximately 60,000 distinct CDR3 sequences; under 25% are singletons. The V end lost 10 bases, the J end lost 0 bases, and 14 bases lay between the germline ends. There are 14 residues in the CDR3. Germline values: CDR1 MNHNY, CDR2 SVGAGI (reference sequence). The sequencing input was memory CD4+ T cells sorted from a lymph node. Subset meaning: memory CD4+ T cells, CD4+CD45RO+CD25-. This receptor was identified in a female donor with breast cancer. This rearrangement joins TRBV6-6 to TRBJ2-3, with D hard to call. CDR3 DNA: TGTGCCATATCGGACGGTCCCAGCACAGATACGCAGTATTTT. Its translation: CAISDGPSTDTQYF.